This TCR beta chain derives from a study of T cells in localized non-small cell lung cancer. Points from the study as a whole: It was uninvolved adjacent lung that showed the highest T cell clonality, exceeding tumor. There were a median 57 of the top 100 tumor clones appearing in adjacent lung.

Profiling relied on immunoSEQ multiplex PCR, and the TCRdb table lists in-frame clones only, not all of them. The table lists several thousand clones, 29% of them singletons. CDR1 MDHEN and CDR2 SYDVKM come from the germline V gene. Trimming left V 1 base short and J 1 base short, with 23 bases between. The CDR3 is 20 residues long. The table lists this clone with a few counts. The antigen remains undetermined. This clonotype was sampled from a female donor of 60 years or more with stage I lung adenocarcinoma. Sequencing used lung tumor tissue, obtained before any cancer treatment. The chain recombines TRBV28 with TRBJ1-5, with a tentative D call TRBD1 (5 bases). The DNA for the CDR3 is TGTGCCAGCAGTTTATTTTTCTGGGGGGGTGGAGGGAGGAGCAATCAGCCCCAGCATTTT. This gives the protein CASSLFFWGGGGRSNQPQHF.